A single sample is the source of the 15 T cell receptor beta chains below, sequenced in a study of radiotherapy plus CTLA-4 blockade in lung cancer. Clones were read by immunoSEQ multiplex PCR, and TCRdb kept only the in-frame ones, dropping some. The sample has 52,000 or so clones, under 85% seen once. The sample in question was peripheral blood, obtained from a patient treated with radiotherapy plus ipilimumab. The receptors were gathered from a human donor with non-small cell lung cancer who had a partial response to radiotherapy plus ipilimumab.

The rearrangement joins TRBV18 to TRBJ2-3; D remains ambiguous. Per germline, CDR1 KGHSH and CDR2 LQKENI. Trimming took off 1 base at V and 4 bases at J, with 12 bases between the two ends. The CDR3 covers 15 residues. The CDR3, as DNA: TGTGCCAGCTCACCACGGGTTTTGGAGTCAGATACGCAGTATTTT. This gives the protein CASSPRVLESDTQYF.

This clone was observed a few times. The gene calls are TRBV5-1 and TRBJ2-7; the D gene is possibly TRBD1 (6 bases). The V end lost 2 bases, the J end lost 3 bases, and 9 bases lay between the germline ends. There are 13 residues in the CDR3. Germline V gene sequence: CDR1 SGHRS, CDR2 YFSETQ. Here the CDR3 DNA reads TGCGCCAGCAGCTTCGGACAGCTCTACGAGCAGTACTTC. The encoded protein is CASSFGQLYEQYF.

The rearrangement joins TRBV7-2 to TRBJ2-3; 9 bases map to TRBD1. Per germline, CDR1 SGHTA and CDR2 FQGNSA. This CDR3 region has 16 residues. V was clipped by 5 bases and J by 0 bases; unmatched bases: 6. The CDR3 loop is CASSPRQGGSTDTQYF. CDR3 sequence (DNA): TGTGCCAGCAGCCCACGACAGGGGGGGAGCACAGATACGCAGTATTTT.

The V gene is TRBV18, the J gene TRBJ2-7; 7 bases map to TRBD1. Germline V gives CDR1 KGHSH, CDR2 LQKENI. V shed 4 bases, J shed 0 bases, and the junction held 6 bases outside the gene matches. The CDR3 sequence is 15 residues long. The CDR3 loop is CASSLDRAISYEQYF. In DNA form, the CDR3 reads TGTGCCAGCTCACTCGACAGGGCGATCTCCTACGAGCAGTACTTC.

The V call is TRBV19, the J call TRBJ1-4; unclear D gene. This CDR3 is 15 amino acids long. The germline CDR1 and CDR2 sequences are LNHDA and SQIVND (reference sequence). V lost 3 bases, J lost 5 bases, and 13 bases lay in between. The CDR3 loop reads CASSIAGTNNEKLFF. In DNA, the CDR3 is TGTGCCAGTAGTATCGCGGGCACGAACAATGAAAAACTGTTTTTT.

The chain couples TRBV7-3 to TRBJ2-6; 7 positions agree with TRBD2. CDR3 length equals 17 residues. V dropped 2 bases and J dropped 0; count of bases not matched to a gene: 4. CDR1 and CDR2 (germline): SGHTA, FQGTGA. This CDR3 is CASSLDGGFSGANVLTF. DNA for the CDR3: TGTGCCAGCAGCTTAGACGGGGGGTTCTCTGGGGCCAACGTCCTGACTTTC.

This clone has just a few counts. The rearrangement links TRBV5-6 to TRBJ1-6, with D tentatively TRBD1 (5 bases). Germline V gene data show CDR1 as SGHDT and CDR2 as YYEEEE. This CDR3 is 12 amino acids long. Trimming pared 5 bases from V and 8 bases from J, leaving 8 bases between. The CDR3 loop reads CASRGRDSPLHF. The CDR3 DNA reads as TGTGCCAGCAGGGGCAGGGATTCACCCCTCCACTTT.

This chain joins TRBV6-5 and TRBJ2-7, with a possible D match to TRBD1 (6 bases). The CDR3 runs to 16 residues. Deletions cut 4 bases from V and 3 bases from J, with 19 bases between. CDR1 MNHEY and CDR2 SVGAGI come from the germline V gene. The CDR3 bases are TGTGCCAGCAGTTCCCCTTTAACAGGGTTGAACTACGAGCAGTACTTC. It translates to CASSSPLTGLNYEQYF.

The rearrangement uses TRBV6-1 and TRBJ2-7; a weak D match, TRBD2 (5 bases). The CDR3 has 14 amino acids. Trimming left V 1 base short and J 0 bases short, with 7 bases between. Germline CDR1 is MNHNS and CDR2 is SASEGT. The CDR3 sequence is CASSEGRGSYEQYF. The CDR3 bases are TGTGCCAGCAGTGAAGGTCGGGGCTCCTACGAGCAGTACTTC.

In this sample, this clone turned up once. The chain couples TRBV5-1 to TRBJ2-1; 8 bases align to TRBD2. CDR1 and CDR2 (germline): SGHRS, YFSETQ. Unmatched junction bases numbered 14, after V lost 4 bases and J lost 8 bases. The CDR3 has 16 amino acids. CDR3 sequence (DNA): TGCGCCAGCAGCCGATTTCGACTAGCGACAAACGATGAGCAGTTCTTC. Its translation: CASSRFRLATNDEQFF.

The chain links TRBV6-1 to TRBJ2-5, with 10 bases aligning to TRBD2. Trimming removed 4 bases from V and 3 bases from J; junction bases left unmatched: 2. From germline, CDR1 is MNHNS and CDR2 SASEGT. The length of the CDR3 is 14 residues. CDR3 residues: CASSVGLAEETQYF. In DNA, the CDR3 is TGTGCCAGCAGTGTCGGACTAGCGGAAGAGACCCAGTACTTC.

The rearrangement links TRBV13 to TRBJ1-1; 7 nucleotides agree with TRBD1. The length of the CDR3 is 14 residues. Trimming took 5 bases from V and 0 from J; bases not matched to a gene: 3. CDR1 is PRHDT and CDR2 is FYEKMQ in the germline V gene (reference sequence). The DNA of the CDR3 is TGTGCCAGCAGCCGGACAGGCCTGAACACTGAAGCTTTCTTT. Its translation is CASSRTGLNTEAFF. The complete variable domain, with remaining parts taken from reference TRBV13 and TRBJ1-1, reads AAGVIQSPRHLIKEKRETATLKCYPIPRHDTVYWYQQGPGQDPQFLISFYEKMQSDKGSIPDRFSAQQFSDYHSELNMSSLELGDSALYFCASSRTGLNTEAFFGQGTRLTVV.

The J gene is TRBJ2-7, the V gene TRBV5-1; 11 bases map to TRBD2. The CDR3 is made up of 16 amino acids. Germline V CDR1 and CDR2: SGHRS, YFSETQ. V trimming: 1 base; J trimming: 5 bases; junction bases outside the gene matches: 8. The DNA for the CDR3 is TGCGCCAGCAGCTTGAGGCTAGCGGGGGGAAACAACGAGCAGTACTTC. It yields the protein CASSLRLAGGNNEQYF.

The chain joins TRBV6-1 to TRBJ1-2, with D perhaps TRBD1 (6 bases). Germline V gene sequence: CDR1 MNHNS, CDR2 SASEGT. The CDR3 is 14 amino acids. V was trimmed by 7 bases and J by 5 bases, leaving 17 bases between them. CDR3 nucleotide sequence: TGTGCCAGCATCCTCTCAGGGGAAGGATATGGCTACACCTTC. Residues: CASILSGEGYGYTF.

V and J are TRBV18 and TRBJ1-1; D perhaps matches TRBD1 (5 bases). The CDR3 length is 16 residues. Germline CDR1 and CDR2: KGHSH and LQKENI. Trimming left V 3 bases short and J 3 bases short, with 17 bases between. CDR3 sequence: CASSPGGLRRDTEAFF. CDR3 DNA: TGTGCCAGCTCACCGGGGGGGTTGAGGCGGGACACTGAAGCTTTCTTT.